The following is a TCR beta chain sequence with its context. This clonotype was counted many times. Its antigen is unknown. It has no much larger one-base neighbor in the sample; base qualities were not kept. Stable Graves' hyperthyroidism was defined as the absence of progression to ophthalmopathy over 18 months of follow-up. Hyperthyroidism patients were newly diagnosed, with disease duration under 2 months, and aged 18 to 65 years. Any patient with an uncontrolled infection, another autoimmune disease, pregnancy or lactation was excluded. Diagnoses were based on clinical symptoms, serum thyroxine and TRAb, thyroid ultrasound and orbital computed tomography. Total RNA was extracted with Trizol reagent, and quality was checked on an Agilent 2100 Bioanalyzer. The source of the sample is a study of T cells in Graves' hyperthyroidism and ophthalmopathy (dated by TCRdb to 2018 to 2020). For the wider study: A discovery cohort of about a hundred patients, fewer than 50 with Graves' ophthalmopathy and about 58 with stable Graves' hyperthyroidism, was used to find distinguishing TCR V-J signatures. The study also compared thyroid tissue and blood T-cell repertoires from about six Graves' hyperthyroidism patients. According to the paper, TCR Vbeta CDR3 sequencing was carried out on about 140 peripheral blood samples, which came from more than 40 ophthalmopathy, some 73 hyperthyroidism and around 17 progressor patients. Whether ophthalmopathy could be predicted prospectively was tested in an independent validation cohort made up of about 18 hyperthyroidism patients plus 17 patients who later progressed to ophthalmopathy. Once sampling was done, hyperthyroidism patients were given methimazole at a starting dose of 30 mg daily, whereas ophthalmopathy patients were given high-dose intravenous methylprednisolone. For training and testing, the roughly 100 patients in the discovery cohort were randomly divided in a 7:3 ratio.

The CDR3 contains 14 residues, cysteine and phenylalanine counted. Left in the record is the CDR3 DNA by itself, 42 bases read in frame from the first base. V sheds 3 bases and J sheds 4 bases, leaving 13 bases between their ends. The germline V gene (reference sequence) specifies LNHDA as CDR1 and SQIVND as CDR2. Findings and caveats that apply to the study as a whole: In validation, the model predicted progression to ophthalmopathy a median of about 6.5 months before onset, with about 71% sensitivity and about 72% specificity. No statistical method was used to fix the sample size in advance, and group allocation was not hidden from the investigators. Most expanded thyroid clonotypes (frequency above 0.001) were also detected in blood, a finding suggesting that blood repertoires may reflect thyroid immune responses. A model built on a 13 V-J signature distinguished ophthalmopathy from stable hyperthyroidism, reaching roughly 88% sensitivity and around 81% specificity in cross-validation and 80%/75% in testing.

The TCR beta CDR3 regions were amplified from the RNA transcripts. The first round of RT-PCR for the TCR CDR3 was performed with the HTBI primer set and the Qiagen OneStep RT-PCR kit. Libraries were constructed in a second round of multiplex PCR, after which size selection and purification were performed. The libraries were sequenced on an Illumina HiSeq2000 using paired-end 100 bp reads. The original methods were these. SOAPnuke was used to process the raw data, with reads discarded if the reads contained adapters or uncalled bases, had a mean Phred below 15, or lacked an exact constant-primer or identifier match. High-quality paired reads were merged with COPE v1.2.5, and unique nucleotide sequences were defined as clonotypes. MiTCR v1.1 was used to align the clonotypes against IMGT TRBV, TRBD and TRBJ reference segments. The analysis was restricted to V-J combinations with a frequency above 0.0001, which together covered about 99% of the repertoires. The TCS score was defined as F50 (clonal expansion) divided by E x V (chaos), with BLOSUM62-based TCRdist calculated between CDR3 peptides within each V-J. Welch's t-statistics and random forest reduced roughly 530 V-J features to under 15, which were used in a naive Bayes classifier (R e1071). The Morisita-Horn index was used to measure how similar the thyroid and blood repertoires were. Through fastp at Q25 and MiXCR, TCRdb rebuilt clones from the public reads, retaining in-frame beta chains. Identical CDR3 protein sequences are pooled into one entry, listed with their most common genes and DNA. It is TCRdb's table, rather than the study itself, that gives the V and J calls and clone size. Recorded for this sample are roughly 570,000 distinct CDR3 sequences; about 45% of them occurred a single time. Of the sample, roughly 7.7% falls within the top ten clones.

The receptor was isolated from a woman between 18 and 29 years old with Graves' hyperthyroidism. The source material was peripheral blood or thyroid tissue (not recorded which). Recombination joined TRBV19 with TRBJ2-7; D gene: possibly TRBD2, on 7 matching bases. The encoded CDR3 is CASSMRGTQYEQYF. The sequenced DNA: TGTGCCAGTAGTATGCGGGGGACACAGTACGAGCAGTACTTC.